This T cell receptor (beta chain) is from a study of cytomegalovirus exposure and HLA in healthy donors. In the PCR, 60 Vbeta and 13 Jbeta primers were used. Sequenced by immunoSEQ multiplex PCR; TCRdb stores in-frame clones only, minus some. Of under 250,000 clones in the sample, around 86% were seen once. On this clone: The target antigen is unknown.

Study outcomes and limitations: Only CMV serostatus was available as immune exposure information.

The CDR3 length is 15 residues. Trimming removed 6 bases at V and 4 bases at J, with 16 bases between. Germline values: CDR1 SGHRS, CDR2 YFSETQ. The J gene is TRBJ2-2, the V gene TRBV5-1; perhaps TRBD1 as D (5 bases). The clonotype was recovered from a woman between 45 and 65 years old in good health and CMV-seropositive. Material for sequencing was PBMCs. CDR3 in amino acids: CASKPRPRVTGELFF. The CDR3 DNA follows: TGCGCCAGCAAGCCACGCCCCAGGGTCACCGGGGAGCTGTTTTTT.